This entry is about one TCR beta chain. This entry is derived from a study of blood T cell repertoires in COVID-19. Study-level background: Both acute and convalescent COVID-19 samples were obtained from the United States, Italy and Spain. T cells, B-cell-depleted T cells, or PBMCs supplied cDNA or gDNA.

Original processing methods: Estimated nucleated cell counts came from reference gene primer amplification. The assay was immunoSEQ multiplex PCR, and TCRdb's table has in-frame clones only and misses some. V and J calls and clone size are as listed in that table; D and trimming were resolved from the DNA. Found here are 350,000 or so clones, 90% of them singletons; the top ten hold 6.5% to 7%. Sequencing was performed on peripheral blood. The sequence was collected from a man between 18 and 29 years old with active or convalescent COVID-19.

The CDR3 region is CASSFPGSSTDTQYF. The CDR3 DNA reads TGTGCCAGCAGCTTTCCAGGGTCCAGCACAGATACGCAGTATTTT. This sequence joins TRBV7-2 and TRBJ2-3; tentatively, D is TRBD1 (5 bases). The V gene lost 3 bases and the J gene lost 0 bases, with 10 bases spanning the gap. The CDR3 loop spans 15 amino acids. Germline V gene data show CDR1 as SGHTA and CDR2 as FQGNSA.